The sequence of this T cell receptor (beta chain) was determined in a study of Ad26.COV2.S vaccination and SARS-CoV-2 variants. Study-level results: Greater spike-specific TCR breadth was seen in vaccine recipients than in placebo recipients. There was a possibility that the TCR breadth and depth analyses underestimated total T cell responses. Recipients of vaccine and of placebo showed similar breadth of their non-spike TCR repertoires.

A word on this clone: What it binds is unknown.

The protocol was immunoSEQ multiplex PCR, while the TCRdb copy is restricted to in-frame clones and leaves out a portion. Of over 110,000 clones listed, roughly 85% are singletons. In germline, CDR1 is SEHNR, CDR2 FQNEAQ (reference sequence). The ends lost 3 bases at V and 6 bases at J; junction bases unmatched: 10. This CDR3 comprises 17 residues. The source of this sequence is a human donor who had recovered from COVID-19. The chain has TRBV7-9 and TRBJ1-5; 11 bases match TRBD1. Material: peripheral blood, obtained after recovery from COVID-19. CDR3 bases: TGTGCCAGCAGCTTCGGGAGTGGACAGGGGGCAAGTCAGCCCCAGCATTTT. It specifies CASSFGSGQGASQPQHF.